This T cell receptor (beta chain) derives from a study of cytomegalovirus exposure and HLA in healthy donors. Findings and limits, study-wide: Presence/absence analyses supposed approximately even sequencing depth among donors.

Note on this clone: The antigen remains unidentified.

Amplification used 60 Vbeta primers and 13 Jbeta primers. Sequencing was performed with immunoSEQ multiplex PCR; in TCRdb, only in-frame clones are kept and a portion is missing. The top ten hold roughly 0.75% of the sample, which has 200,000 to 250,000 clones, over 80% seen once. V was trimmed by 5 bases and J by 3 bases, leaving 14 bases between them. The CDR3 has 15 residues. The germline gives CDR1 SGHDT, CDR2 YYEEEE. The TCR sequence derives from a boy younger than 10 in good health and CMV-seronegative. The chain combines TRBV5-6 with TRBJ2-2; tentatively, D is TRBD2 (6 bases). The sequencing sample was made of PBMCs. CDR3 in amino acids: CASRPGLGDTGELFF. The CDR3, as DNA: TGTGCCAGCAGGCCGGGACTCGGGGACACCGGGGAGCTGTTTTTT. The whole variable domain, remainder taken from reference TRBV5-6 and TRBJ2-2, is DAGVTQSPTHLIKTRGQQVTLRCSPKSGHDTVSWYQQALGQGPQFIFQYYEEEERQRGNFPDRFSGHQFPNYSSELNVNALLLGDSALYLCASRPGLGDTGELFFGEGSRLTVL.